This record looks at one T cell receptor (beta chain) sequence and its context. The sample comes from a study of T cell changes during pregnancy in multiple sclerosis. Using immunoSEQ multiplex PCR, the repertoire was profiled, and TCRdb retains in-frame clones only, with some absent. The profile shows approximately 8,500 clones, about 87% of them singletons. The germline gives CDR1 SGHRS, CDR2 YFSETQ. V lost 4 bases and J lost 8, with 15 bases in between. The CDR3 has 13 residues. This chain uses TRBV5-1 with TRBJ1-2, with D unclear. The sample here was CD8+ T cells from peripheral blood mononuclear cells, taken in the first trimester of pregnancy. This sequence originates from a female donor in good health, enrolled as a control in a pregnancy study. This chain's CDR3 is CASSPPGAEGYTF. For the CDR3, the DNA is TGCGCCAGCAGCCCGCCGGGAGCGGAAGGCTACACCTTC.